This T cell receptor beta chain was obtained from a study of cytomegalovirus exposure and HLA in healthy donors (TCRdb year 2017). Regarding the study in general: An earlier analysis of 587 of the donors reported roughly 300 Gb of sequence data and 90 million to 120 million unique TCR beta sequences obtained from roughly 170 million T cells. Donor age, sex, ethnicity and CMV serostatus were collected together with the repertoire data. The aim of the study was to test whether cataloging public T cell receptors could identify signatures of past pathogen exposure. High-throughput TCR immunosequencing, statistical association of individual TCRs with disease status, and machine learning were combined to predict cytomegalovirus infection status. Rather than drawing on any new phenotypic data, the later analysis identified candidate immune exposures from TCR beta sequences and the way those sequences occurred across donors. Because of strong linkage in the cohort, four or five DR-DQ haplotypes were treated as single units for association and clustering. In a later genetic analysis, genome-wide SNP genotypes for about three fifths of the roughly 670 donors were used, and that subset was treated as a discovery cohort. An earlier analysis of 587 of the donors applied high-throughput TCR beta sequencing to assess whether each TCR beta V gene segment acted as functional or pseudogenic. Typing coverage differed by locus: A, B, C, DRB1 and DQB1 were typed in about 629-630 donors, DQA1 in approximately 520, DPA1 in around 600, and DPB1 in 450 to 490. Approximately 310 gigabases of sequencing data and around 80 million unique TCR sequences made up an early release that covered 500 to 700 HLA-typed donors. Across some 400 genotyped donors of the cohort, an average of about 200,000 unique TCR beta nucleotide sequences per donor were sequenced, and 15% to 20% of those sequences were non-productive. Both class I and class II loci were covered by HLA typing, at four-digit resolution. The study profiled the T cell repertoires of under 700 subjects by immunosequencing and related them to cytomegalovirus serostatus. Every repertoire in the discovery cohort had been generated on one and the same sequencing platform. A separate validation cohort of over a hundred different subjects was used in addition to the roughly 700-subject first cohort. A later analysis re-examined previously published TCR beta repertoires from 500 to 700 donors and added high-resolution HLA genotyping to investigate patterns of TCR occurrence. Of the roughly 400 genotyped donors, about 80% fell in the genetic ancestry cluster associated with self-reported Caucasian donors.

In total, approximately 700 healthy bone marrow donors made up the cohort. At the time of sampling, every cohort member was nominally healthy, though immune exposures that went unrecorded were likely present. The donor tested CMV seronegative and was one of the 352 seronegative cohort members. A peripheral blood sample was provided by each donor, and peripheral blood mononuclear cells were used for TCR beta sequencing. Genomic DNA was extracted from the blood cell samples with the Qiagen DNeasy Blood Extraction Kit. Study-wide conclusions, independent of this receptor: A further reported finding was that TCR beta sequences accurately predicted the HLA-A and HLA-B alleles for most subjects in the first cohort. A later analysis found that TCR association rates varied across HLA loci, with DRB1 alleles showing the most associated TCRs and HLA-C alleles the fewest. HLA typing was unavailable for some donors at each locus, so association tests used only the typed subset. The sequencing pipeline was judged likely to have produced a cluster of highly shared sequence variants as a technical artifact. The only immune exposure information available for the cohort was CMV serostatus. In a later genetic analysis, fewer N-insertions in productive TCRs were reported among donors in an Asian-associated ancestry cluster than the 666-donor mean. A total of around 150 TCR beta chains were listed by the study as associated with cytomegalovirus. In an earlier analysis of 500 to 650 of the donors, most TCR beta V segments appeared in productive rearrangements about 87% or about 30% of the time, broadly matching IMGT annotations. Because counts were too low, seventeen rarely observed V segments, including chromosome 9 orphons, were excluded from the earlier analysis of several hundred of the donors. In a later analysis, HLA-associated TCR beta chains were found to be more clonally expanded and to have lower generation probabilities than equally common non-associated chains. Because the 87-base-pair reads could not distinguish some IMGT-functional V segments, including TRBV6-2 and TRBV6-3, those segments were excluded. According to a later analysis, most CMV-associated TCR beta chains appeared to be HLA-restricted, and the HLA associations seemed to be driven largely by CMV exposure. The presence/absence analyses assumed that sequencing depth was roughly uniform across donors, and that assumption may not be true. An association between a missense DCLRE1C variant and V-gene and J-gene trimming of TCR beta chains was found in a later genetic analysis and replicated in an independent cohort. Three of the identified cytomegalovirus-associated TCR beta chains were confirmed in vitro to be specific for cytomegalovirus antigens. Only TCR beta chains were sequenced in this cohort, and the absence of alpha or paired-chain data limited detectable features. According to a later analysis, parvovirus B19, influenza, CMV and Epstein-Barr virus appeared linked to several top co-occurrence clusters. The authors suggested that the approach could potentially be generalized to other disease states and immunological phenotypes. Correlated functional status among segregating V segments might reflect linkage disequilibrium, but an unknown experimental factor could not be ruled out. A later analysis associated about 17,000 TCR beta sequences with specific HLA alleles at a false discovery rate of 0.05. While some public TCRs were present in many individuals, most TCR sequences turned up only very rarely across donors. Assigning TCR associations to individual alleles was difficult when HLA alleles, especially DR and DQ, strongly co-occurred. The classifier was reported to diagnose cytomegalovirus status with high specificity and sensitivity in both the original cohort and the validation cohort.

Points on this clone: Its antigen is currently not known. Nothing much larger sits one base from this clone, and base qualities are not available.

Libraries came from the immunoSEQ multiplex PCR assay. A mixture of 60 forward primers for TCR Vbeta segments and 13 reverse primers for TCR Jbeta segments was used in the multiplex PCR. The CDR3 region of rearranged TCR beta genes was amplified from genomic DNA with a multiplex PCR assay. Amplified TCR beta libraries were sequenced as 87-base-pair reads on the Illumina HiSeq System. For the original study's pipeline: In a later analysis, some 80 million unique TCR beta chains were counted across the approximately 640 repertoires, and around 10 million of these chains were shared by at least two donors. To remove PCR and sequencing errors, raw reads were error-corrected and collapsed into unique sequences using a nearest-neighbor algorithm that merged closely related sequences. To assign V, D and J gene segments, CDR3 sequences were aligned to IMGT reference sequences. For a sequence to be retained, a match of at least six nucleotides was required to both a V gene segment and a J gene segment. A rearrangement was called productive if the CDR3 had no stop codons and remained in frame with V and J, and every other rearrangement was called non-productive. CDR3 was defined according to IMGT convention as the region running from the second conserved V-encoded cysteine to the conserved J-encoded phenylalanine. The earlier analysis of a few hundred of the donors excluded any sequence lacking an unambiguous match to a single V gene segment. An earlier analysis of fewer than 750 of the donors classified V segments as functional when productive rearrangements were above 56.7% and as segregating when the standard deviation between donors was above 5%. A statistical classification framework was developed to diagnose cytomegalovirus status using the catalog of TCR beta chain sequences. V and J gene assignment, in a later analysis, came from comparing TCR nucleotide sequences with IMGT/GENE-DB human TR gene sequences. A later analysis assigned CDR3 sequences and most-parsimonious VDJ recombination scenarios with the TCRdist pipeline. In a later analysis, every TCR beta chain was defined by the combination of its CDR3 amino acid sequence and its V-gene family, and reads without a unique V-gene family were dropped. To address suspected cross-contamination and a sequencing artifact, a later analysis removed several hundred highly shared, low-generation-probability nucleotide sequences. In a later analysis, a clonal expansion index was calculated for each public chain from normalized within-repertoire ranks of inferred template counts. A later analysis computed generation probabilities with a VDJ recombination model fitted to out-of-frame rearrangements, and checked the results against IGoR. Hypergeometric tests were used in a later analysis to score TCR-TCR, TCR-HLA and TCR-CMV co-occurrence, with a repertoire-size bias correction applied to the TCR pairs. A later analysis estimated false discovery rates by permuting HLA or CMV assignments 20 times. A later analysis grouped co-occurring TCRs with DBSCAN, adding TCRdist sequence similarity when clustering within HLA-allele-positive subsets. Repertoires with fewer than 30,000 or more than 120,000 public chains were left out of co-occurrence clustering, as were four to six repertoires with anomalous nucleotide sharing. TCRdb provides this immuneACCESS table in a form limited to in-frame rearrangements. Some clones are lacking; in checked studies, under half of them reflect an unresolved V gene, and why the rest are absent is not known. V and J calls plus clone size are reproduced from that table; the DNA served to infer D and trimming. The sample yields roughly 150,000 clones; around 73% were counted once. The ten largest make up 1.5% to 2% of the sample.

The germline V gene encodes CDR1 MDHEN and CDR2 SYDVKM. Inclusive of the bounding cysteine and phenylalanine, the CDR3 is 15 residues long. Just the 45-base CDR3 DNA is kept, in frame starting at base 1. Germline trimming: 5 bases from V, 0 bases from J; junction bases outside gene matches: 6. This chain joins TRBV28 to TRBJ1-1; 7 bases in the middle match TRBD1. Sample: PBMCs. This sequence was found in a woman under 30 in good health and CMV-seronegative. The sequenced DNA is TGTGCCAGCAGTCGGACAGGTATTATGAACACTGAAGCTTTCTTT. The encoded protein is CASSRTGIMNTEAFF.